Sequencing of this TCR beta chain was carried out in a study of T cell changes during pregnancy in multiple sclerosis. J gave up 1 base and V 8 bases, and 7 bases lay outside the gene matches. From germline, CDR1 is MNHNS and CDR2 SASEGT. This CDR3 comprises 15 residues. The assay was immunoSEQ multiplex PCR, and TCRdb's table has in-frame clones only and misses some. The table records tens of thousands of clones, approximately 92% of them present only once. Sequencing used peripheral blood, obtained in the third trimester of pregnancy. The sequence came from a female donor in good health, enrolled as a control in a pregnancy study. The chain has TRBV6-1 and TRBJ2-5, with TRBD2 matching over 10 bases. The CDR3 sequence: CASRELAGFQETQYF. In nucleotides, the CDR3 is TGTGCCAGCCGGGAACTAGCGGGGTTCCAAGAGACCCAGTACTTC.